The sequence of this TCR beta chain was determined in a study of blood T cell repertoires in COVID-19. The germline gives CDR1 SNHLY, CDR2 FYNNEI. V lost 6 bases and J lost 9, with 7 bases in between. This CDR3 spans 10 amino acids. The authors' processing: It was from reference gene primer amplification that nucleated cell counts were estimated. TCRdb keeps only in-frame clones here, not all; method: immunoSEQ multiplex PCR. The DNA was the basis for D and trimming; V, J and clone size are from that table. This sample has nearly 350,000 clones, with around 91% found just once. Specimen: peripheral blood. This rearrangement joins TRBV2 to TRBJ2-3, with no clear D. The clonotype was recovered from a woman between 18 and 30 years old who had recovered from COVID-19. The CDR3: CASSPLTQYF. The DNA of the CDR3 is TGTGCCAGCAGCCCCCTAACGCAGTATTTT.